This TCR beta chain was obtained from a study of T-cell reconstitution after alpha-beta-depleted transplantation in children. Study observations and caveats: Diversity and T-cell counts at one year after transplant derived mostly from new T cells. Approximately two months post-transplant, alpha-beta T cells reportedly originated from several hundred expanded graft clones. There were some patients whose high TCRbeta diversity at day 60 came from surviving recipient T cells and thymic progenitors.

This clonotype was counted ten times or more. Its target is not known. Researchers prepared the TCRbeta library using unique molecular identifiers, the study reports. TCRdb independently ran MiXCR on the PCR reads; one entry per CDR3 protein. The table records around 250,000 distinct CDR3 sequences, about a quarter of them present only once. CDR3 length: 13 amino acids. V lost 3 bases to trimming and J lost 9 bases; unmatched junction nucleotides: 4. In germline, CDR1 is DFQATT, CDR2 SNEGSKA (reference sequence). This clonotype originated in a girl aged 2 to 10 with Fanconi anemia, due to receive a stem cell transplant. This material consisted of PBMCs, taken before TCRalphabeta/CD19-depleted stem cell transplant. V is TRBV20-1 and J is TRBJ2-1; 11 nucleotides agree with TRBD2. The CDR3 bases are TGCAGTGCTAGCCCGGGACTAGCGGCTGAGCAGTTCTTC. Residues: CSASPGLAAEQFF.